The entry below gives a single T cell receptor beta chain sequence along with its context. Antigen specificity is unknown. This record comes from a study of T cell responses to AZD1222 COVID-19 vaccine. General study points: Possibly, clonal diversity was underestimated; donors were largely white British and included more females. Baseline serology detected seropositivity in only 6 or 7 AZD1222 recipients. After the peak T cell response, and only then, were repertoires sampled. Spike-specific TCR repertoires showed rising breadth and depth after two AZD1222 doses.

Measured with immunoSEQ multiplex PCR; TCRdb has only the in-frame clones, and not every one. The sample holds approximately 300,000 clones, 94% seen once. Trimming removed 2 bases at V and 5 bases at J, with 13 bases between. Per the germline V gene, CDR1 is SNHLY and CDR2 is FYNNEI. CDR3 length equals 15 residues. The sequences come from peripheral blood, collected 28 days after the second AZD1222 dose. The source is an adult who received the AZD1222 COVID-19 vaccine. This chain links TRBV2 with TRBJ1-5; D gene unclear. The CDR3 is CASSEIGVPYQPQHF. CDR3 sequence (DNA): TGTGCCAGCAGTGAAATCGGGGTGCCATATCAGCCCCAGCATTTT.